This entry is about one T cell receptor (beta chain). Its antigen is unknown. The data originate from a study of T cell responses to AZD1222 COVID-19 vaccine. Sequencing was performed with immunoSEQ multiplex PCR; in TCRdb, only in-frame clones are kept and a portion is missing. The sample has more than 15,000 clones; approximately 80% are singletons. Second-dose intervals of approximately 4 or approximately 12 weeks were pooled. Study findings and constraints: Close to half of spike-specific TCRs reportedly recognize unmutated variant regions. Spike-specific TCR breadth and depth were elevated following two AZD1222 doses. Only a handful of individuals given AZD1222 were seropositive at baseline.

The source is an adult who received the AZD1222 COVID-19 vaccine. The sequences come from peripheral blood, collected 28 days after the second AZD1222 dose.

The CDR3, as DNA: TGTGCCAGCAGCCCTAAGGGTATCCGGGACAGGAAATTCTTT. This sequence encodes CASSPKGIRDRKFF. The V gene is TRBV7-9, the J gene TRBJ1-1; TRBD1 matches 8 bases. This CDR3 region has 14 residues. CDR1 is SEHNR, CDR2 FQNEAQ, per germline (reference sequence). J lost 14 bases, V lost 5 bases, and 16 bases had no gene match.